This T cell receptor (beta chain) emerged from a study of T cell repertoires in cytomegalovirus infection. To note about this clonotype: No antigen is known for it.

One entry per CDR3 protein results from TCRdb running MiXCR on the reads. This sample has around 360,000 distinct CDR3 sequences; approximately 30% occur once, and the top ten carry roughly 13%. CDR3 length: 15 residues. V lost 4 bases and J lost 8; bases outside the gene matches: 8. Germline CDR1 reads SEHNR; CDR2 reads FQNEAQ (reference sequence). Findings of the study overall: Summed public TCR beta family frequency identified CMV carriers bearing the relevant HLA. CMV-specific TCR beta clonotypes restricted by HLA-C dominated the ex vivo response.

This clonotype originated in a human donor in good health (CMV status not recorded). Some clones in this sample may be carry-over from other donors' samples. The chain joins TRBV7-9 to TRBJ1-4; the match to TRBD1 covers 9 bases. Source: cultured PBMCs, taken from culture after CMV antigen stimulation. CDR3: CASSSNRDREEKLFF. In DNA form, the CDR3 reads TGTGCCAGCAGCTCCAACCGGGACAGGGAGGAAAAACTGTTTTTT.